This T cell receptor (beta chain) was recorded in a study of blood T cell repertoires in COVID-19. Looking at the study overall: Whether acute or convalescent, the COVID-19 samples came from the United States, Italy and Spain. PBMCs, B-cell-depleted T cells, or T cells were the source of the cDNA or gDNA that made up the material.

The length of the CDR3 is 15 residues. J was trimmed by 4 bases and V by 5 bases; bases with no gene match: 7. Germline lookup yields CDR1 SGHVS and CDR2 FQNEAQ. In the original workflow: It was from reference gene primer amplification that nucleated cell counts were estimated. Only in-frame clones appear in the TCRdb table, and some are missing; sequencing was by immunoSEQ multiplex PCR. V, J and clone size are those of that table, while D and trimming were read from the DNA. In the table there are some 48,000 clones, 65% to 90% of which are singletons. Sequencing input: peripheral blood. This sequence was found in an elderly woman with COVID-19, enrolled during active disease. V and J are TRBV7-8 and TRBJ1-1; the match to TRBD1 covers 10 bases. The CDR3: CASSDRGRMGTEAFF. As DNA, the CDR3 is TGTGCCAGCAGCGACAGGGGGCGTATGGGCACTGAAGCTTTCTTT.